The clone carrying this T cell receptor beta chain has just a few counts. Antigen unknown. The data were taken from a study of cytomegalovirus exposure and HLA in healthy donors. General observations from the study: TCR beta V- and J-gene trimming, according to a later analysis, was linked to a missense DCLRE1C variant. The authors confirmed in vitro that three CMV-associated chains were specific for CMV antigens. The productive fraction for most TCR beta V segments was about 87% or about 30% in an earlier analysis.

V was shortened by 9 bases and J by 1 base, with 12 bases between the two germline ends. The CDR3 contains 13 residues. In germline, CDR1 is MNHEY, CDR2 SMNVEV (reference sequence). The primer mix had 60 Vbeta and 13 Jbeta primers. Clones were sequenced by immunoSEQ multiplex PCR, and TCRdb holds only the in-frame ones, with some missing. The top ten hold 1.3% of the sample, which has 90,000 to 110,000 clones, under 85% seen once. The chain links TRBV27 to TRBJ1-1; D is uncertain. The sequencing input was PBMCs. This sequence originates from a man aged 40-49 years in good health and CMV-seronegative. CDR3 sequence (DNA): TGTGCCAGTTATCTACGGTGGAACACTGAAGCTTTCTTT. Amino acid sequence: CASYLRWNTEAFF.